The clone carrying this T cell receptor (beta chain) was observed a handful of times. The antigen is unknown. This sample was included in a study of post-analysis software for immune sequencing data. Study-wide context: Multiple sclerosis in the patients followed relapsing-remitting, secondary progressive and progressive-relapsing courses. Findings and limits, study-wide: Higher frequency in patients than in controls was seen for roughly five TRBV segments, with TRBV5-6, TRBV5-1 and TRBV20-1 among them. There was significantly lower normalized Chao1 diversity in multiple sclerosis patients than in controls. Strong co-clustering by F measure was evident for samples that had been prepared in the same batch.

The V and J ends lost 1 base and 5 bases, in that order; junction bases with no gene match: 1. The CDR3 has 15 residues. Germline V CDR1 and CDR2: SGHTA, FQGNSA. Presence of unique molecular identifiers characterized the TCR beta cDNA libraries. When roughly 1 to 10 million T cells were used, they gave approximately 530,000 cDNA molecules. TCRdb reanalysed the PCR reads using MiXCR and keeps one entry per CDR3 protein. Among fewer than 850,000 distinct CDR3 sequences, 30% were seen once, and the ten largest hold around 0.55%. This clonotype was sampled from a girl aged 10 to 17 with multiple sclerosis. The sequenced sample was blood. The genes are TRBV7-2 and TRBJ2-2; 10 bases agree with TRBD1. CDR3 sequence reads: CASSLEGQGTGELFF. The CDR3 DNA reads as TGTGCCAGCAGCTTAGAGGGACAGGGGACCGGGGAGCTGTTTTTT.